This T cell receptor (beta chain) was retrieved from a study of blood T cell repertoires in COVID-19. The overall study: Specimens from acute and convalescent COVID-19 originated in the United States, Italy and Spain. T cells, B-cell-depleted T cells, or PBMCs supplied cDNA or gDNA.

In the original analysis: By means of reference gene primer amplification, nucleated cell counts were estimated. Method: immunoSEQ multiplex PCR; TCRdb's copy keeps in-frame clones and lacks some. The DNA gave D and trimming, while V, J and clone size come from that table. The table lists tens of thousands of clones, around nine tenths of them singletons. Germline-derived CDR1 and CDR2 are LNHNV and YYDKDF (reference sequence). The CDR3 sequence is 11 residues long. V was shortened by 0 bases and J by 12 bases, with 6 bases between the two germline ends. The receptor was isolated from a human donor with active COVID-19. The donor label of this sample is uncertain. The chain combines TRBV15 with TRBJ2-1, with D possibly being TRBD2 (5 bases). The sample was peripheral blood. CDR3 protein: CATSREGRQFF. In DNA, the CDR3 is TGTGCCACCAGCAGAGAAGGGAGGCAGTTCTTC.